This TCR beta chain emerged from a study of control samples from healthy donors and cancer patients. Sequencing used immunoSEQ multiplex PCR; TCRdb keeps in-frame clones, though not all of them. The sample holds approximately 49,000 clones, roughly 85% seen once. This CDR3 comprises 15 residues. V lost 3 bases, J lost 2 bases, and 14 bases lay in between. Germline V gene data show CDR1 as LNHDA and CDR2 as SQIVND (reference sequence). The sequence derives from a woman between 50 and 59 years old with lung cancer. The chain couples TRBV19 to TRBJ2-7; D is perhaps TRBD1 or TRBD2 (6 bases each). Sequencing was carried out using PBMCs. CDR3 bases: TGTGCCAGTAGTATGGAGACAGGAGGGACCTACGAGCAGTACTTC. Residues: CASSMETGGTYEQYF.